This TCR beta chain was sequenced during a study of early stage breast cancer tumors. Study as a whole: Most invasive tumors, about 70% of the 16, were ER+/PR+/HER2-. Invasive lobular carcinomas made up about 30% of the 12 ER+/PR+/HER2- tumors. Study-level results: Enriched TCRB sequences shared across patients were mostly commonly generated sequences.

The CDR3 spans 13 residues. Germline assignment: CDR1 SGDLS and CDR2 YYNGEE. Trimming pared 0 bases from V and 5 bases from J, leaving 5 bases between. Concerning this clone: Its specificity is not known.

The assay was immunoSEQ multiplex PCR, and TCRdb's table has in-frame clones only and misses some. The sample holds roughly 30,000 clones, roughly 77% seen once. The sequence derives from a person between 35 and 49 years old with breast cancer. Source material: blood. The genes are TRBV9 and TRBJ1-4, with unresolved D. In DNA form, the CDR3 reads TGTGCCAGCAGCGTAGGGCCGAATGAAAAACTGTTTTTT. The encoded protein is CASSVGPNEKLFF.